This TCR beta chain was identified in a study of cytomegalovirus exposure and HLA in healthy donors. This CDR3 has 14 residues. Germline loops: CDR1 SGHVS, CDR2 FQNEAQ. Trimming shortened V by 4 bases and J by 4 bases, and 12 bases separated the two germline ends. The PCR used 60 Vbeta and 13 Jbeta primers. Repertoires were generated with immunoSEQ multiplex PCR, while TCRdb's copy carries only in-frame clones and drops some. There are 210,000 or so clones in the sample; roughly 84% occur only once, and roughly 0.71% lies in the top ten. The chain has TRBV7-8 and TRBJ2-3; no clear D. The clonotype was recovered from a boy aged 2 to 10 in good health and CMV-seronegative. The specimen sequenced was PBMCs. CDR3 region: CASSSGASADTQYF. The CDR3 region has the DNA TGTGCCAGCAGCTCCGGTGCGAGCGCAGATACGCAGTATTTT.